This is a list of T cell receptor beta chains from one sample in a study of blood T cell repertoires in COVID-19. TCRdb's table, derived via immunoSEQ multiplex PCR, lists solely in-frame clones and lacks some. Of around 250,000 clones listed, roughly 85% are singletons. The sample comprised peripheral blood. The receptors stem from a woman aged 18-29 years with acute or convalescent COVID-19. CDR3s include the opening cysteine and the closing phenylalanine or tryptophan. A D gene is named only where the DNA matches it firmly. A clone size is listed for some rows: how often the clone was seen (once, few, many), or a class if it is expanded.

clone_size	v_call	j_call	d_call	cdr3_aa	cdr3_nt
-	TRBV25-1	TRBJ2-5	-	CASSRETQYF	TGTGCCAGCTCTCGGGAGACCCAGTACTTC
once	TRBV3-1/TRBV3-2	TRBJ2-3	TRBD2	CASSLGLAGSDTQYF	TGTGCCAGCAGCCTCGGACTAGCGGGATCAGATACGCAGTATTTT
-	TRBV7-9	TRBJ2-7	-	CASSVGAYEQYF	TGTGCCAGCTCTGTGGGCGCCTACGAGCAGTACTTC
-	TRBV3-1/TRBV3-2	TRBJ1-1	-	CASSQDPGGDTEAFF	TGTGCCAGCAGCCAAGATCCAGGAGGGGACACTGAAGCTTTCTTT
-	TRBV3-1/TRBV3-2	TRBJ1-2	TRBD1	CASSQDTAGGYGYTF	TGTGCCAGCAGCCAAGATACGGCAGGGGGCTATGGCTACACCTTC
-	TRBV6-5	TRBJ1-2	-	CASSYYRMDGYTF	TGTGCCAGCAGTTACTACAGAATGGATGGCTACACCTTC
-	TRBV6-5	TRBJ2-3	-	CASSPAQGGTDTQYF	TGTGCCAGCAGTCCAGCACAGGGTGGCACAGATACGCAGTATTTT
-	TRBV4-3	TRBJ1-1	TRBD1	CASSSGQGVTEAFF	TGCGCCAGCAGCTCAGGACAGGGGGTCACTGAAGCTTTCTTT
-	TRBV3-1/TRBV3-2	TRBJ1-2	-	CASSHISVRGSYTF	TGTGCCAGCAGCCACATCTCGGTAAGGGGCAGCTACACCTTC
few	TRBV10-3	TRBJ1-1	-	CAISYNTEAFF	TGTGCCATCAGCTATAACACTGAAGCTTTCTTT
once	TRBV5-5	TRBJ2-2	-	CASSPAVTSNTGELFF	TGTGCCAGCAGCCCGGCCGTGACAAGCAACACCGGGGAGCTGTTTTTT
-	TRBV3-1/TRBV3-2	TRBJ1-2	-	CASSQEVFGGRFLGYTF	TGTGCCAGCAGCCAAGAGGTCTTCGGGGGGCGCTTTTTGGGCTACACCTTC
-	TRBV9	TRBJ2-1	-	CASSERGGGYNEQFF	TGTGCCAGCAGCGAAAGGGGAGGGGGTTACAATGAGCAGTTCTTC
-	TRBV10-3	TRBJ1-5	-	CAISVNMNNQPQHF	TGTGCCATCAGTGTCAACATGAACAATCAGCCCCAGCATTTT
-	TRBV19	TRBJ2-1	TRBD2	CASSRSGRGNEQFF	TGTGCCAGTAGTAGAAGCGGGAGGGGCAATGAGCAGTTCTTC
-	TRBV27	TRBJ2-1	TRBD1	CASSSQGSGEQFF	TGTGCCAGCAGTTCACAGGGGAGCGGTGAGCAGTTCTTC
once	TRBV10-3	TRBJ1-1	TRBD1	CAMTGGAGTFF	TGTGCCATGACAGGGGGCGCGGGAACTTTCTTT
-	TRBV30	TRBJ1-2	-	CAWRTSGHYGYTF	TGTGCCTGGAGGACCTCGGGACATTATGGCTACACCTTC
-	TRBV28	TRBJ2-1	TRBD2	CASLDDSGTSTTQTYNEQFF	TGTGCCAGCCTCGACGACTCCGGGACTAGCACAACCCAGACCTACAATGAGCAGTTCTTC
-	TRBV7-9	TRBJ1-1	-	CASSYKLTNTEAFF	TGTGCCAGCAGTTATAAGCTAACGAACACTGAAGCTTTCTTT
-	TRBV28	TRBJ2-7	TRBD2	CASSLLAGGFYEQYF	TGTGCCAGCAGCCTACTAGCGGGAGGTTTTTACGAGCAGTACTTC
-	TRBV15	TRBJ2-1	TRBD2	CATNSGANNEQFF	TGTGCCACCAATAGCGGGGCTAACAATGAGCAGTTCTTC
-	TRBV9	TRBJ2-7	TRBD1	CASSAAGGNYEQYF	TGTGCCAGCAGCGCCGCAGGGGGTAACTACGAGCAGTACTTC
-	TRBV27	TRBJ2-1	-	CASSIDTAGSYNEQFF	TGTGCCAGCAGCATCGACACCGCGGGGTCCTACAATGAGCAGTTCTTC
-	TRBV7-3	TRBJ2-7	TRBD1	CASSPQGITYEQYF	TGTGCCAGCAGCCCACAGGGGATAACCTACGAGCAGTACTTC
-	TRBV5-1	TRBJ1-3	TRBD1	CASSSGGPSRGTIYF	TGCGCCAGCAGCTCAGGGGGCCCATCGAGAGGCACCATATATTTT